These 31 T cell receptor beta chains share one sample of origin, sequenced in a study of regulatory dendritic cells for organ transplantation. These receptors are not linked to any known antigen. Sorted subsets were CFSE-labeled and cultured roughly five days with allogeneic dendritic cells. Some clones are missing from TCRdb's copy, which holds only in-frame ones; the method was immunoSEQ multiplex PCR. The table lists more than 10,000 clones, roughly nine tenths of them singletons. Sequencing used naive CD8+ T cells from blood cultured with regulatory dendritic cells. Subset indicated: CD45RA+ naive T cells. The receptor set was obtained from a human donor in good health.

The rearrangement uses TRBV27 and TRBJ2-1, with TRBD1 matching 12 bases. V gave up 5 bases and J gave up 4 bases; unmatched junction bases: 6. CDR3 length equals 16 residues. Germline V lookup: CDR1 MNHEY, CDR2 SMNVEV (reference sequence). The CDR3 is CASSPGTGGVYNEQFF. The CDR3 DNA reads TGTGCCAGCAGTCCGGGGACAGGGGGCGTTTACAATGAGCAGTTCTTC.

This chain links TRBV19 with TRBJ2-7; D is tentatively TRBD1 or TRBD2 (5 bases each). V dropped 5 bases and J dropped 3 bases, with 17 bases sitting between them. CDR3 length equals 15 residues. The V gene's germline CDR1 is LNHDA and CDR2 SQIVND (reference sequence). The CDR3 nucleotides read TGTGCCAGTAGTGCGTCCGGGACGGGTGACTACGAGCAGTACTTC. Translated: CASSASGTGDYEQYF.

The rearrangement links TRBV6-5 to TRBJ2-6; D gene ambiguous. Germline-derived CDR1 and CDR2 are MNHEY and SVGAGI. V lost 2 bases, J lost 3 bases, and 8 bases lay in between. This CDR3 has 15 residues. Written as DNA, the CDR3 is TGTGCCAGCAGTTACATTGGGGATGGGGCCAACGTCCTGACTTTC. Amino acids: CASSYIGDGANVLTF.

The chain couples TRBV7-2 to TRBJ1-2; 7 nucleotides line up with TRBD1. The junction had 11 bases not matched to a gene; V was cut back by 0 bases and J by 4 bases. This CDR3 is built from 17 residues. Germline V lookup: CDR1 SGHTA, CDR2 FQGNSA. The CDR3 DNA reads TGTGCCAGCAGCTTAGCCGACTGGACAGGCCGAAGCTATGGCTACACCTTC. This translates into CASSLADWTGRSYGYTF.

Remarks on this clone: Germline and junction disagree at one end, which may indicate a read error. The rearrangement joins TRBV7-7 to TRBJ2-5; D unclear. Germline CDR1 and CDR2: SSHAT and FNYEAQ (reference sequence). The CDR3 is 14 amino acids. CDR3 sequence reads: CASSLAAGRETQYF. The CDR3 DNA reads as TGTGCTAGCAGCTTAGCTGCCGGTAGAGAGACCCAGTACTTC.

The chain links TRBV7-9 to TRBJ2-7, with a possible D match to TRBD1 (5 bases). This CDR3 has 13 residues. Germline V gene sequence: CDR1 SEHNR, CDR2 FQNEAQ (reference sequence). Trimming cost V 11 bases and J 2 bases, with 16 bases left between them. The CDR3 coding sequence is TGTGCCGGCGAAGGGGATTTCCCCTACGAGCAGTACTTC. Protein product: CAGEGDFPYEQYF.

This chain joins TRBV2 and TRBJ2-3, with TRBD2 as a possible D gene (5 bases). Germline CDR1 SNHLY, CDR2 FYNNEI. Trimming cost V 9 bases and J 5 bases, with 24 bases left between them. The CDR3 length is 16 residues. This CDR3 reads CARLKDSLLSGDTQYF. CDR3 in DNA: TGTGCCAGGTTAAAGGACTCGCTATTATCGGGAGATACGCAGTATTTT.

The chain joins TRBV27 to TRBJ1-4; D perhaps matches TRBD1 (5 bases). This CDR3 spans 15 amino acids. The V end was cut by 5 bases, the J end by 1 base, with 11 bases between. Germline assignment: CDR1 MNHEY and CDR2 SMNVEV (reference sequence). The CDR3 DNA reads as TGTGCCAGCAGTCCCCTAGGGGAAACTAATGAAAAACTGTTTTTT. Protein: CASSPLGETNEKLFF.

The rearrangement links TRBV4-3 to TRBJ2-7; D is uncertain. The V end was cut by 2 bases, the J end by 3 bases, with 17 bases between. This CDR3 spans 16 amino acids. CDR1 LGHNA and CDR2 YSLEER come from the germline V gene. The CDR3 DNA follows: TGCGCCAGCAGCCAAATAGATGGGGATCCCAACTACGAGCAGTACTTC. Translating gives CASSQIDGDPNYEQYF.

This rearrangement joins TRBV28 to TRBJ2-7, with unresolved D. V lost 6 bases and J 5 bases, leaving 11 bases between the germline ends. The CDR3 runs to 12 residues. The germline V gene encodes CDR1 MDHEN and CDR2 SYDVKM. The CDR3: CASRNDLDEQYF. CDR3 DNA: TGTGCCAGCAGGAATGATTTGGACGAGCAGTACTTC.

This clone has only a few counts. V is TRBV2 and J is TRBJ2-7; 11 nucleotides agree with TRBD2. The J segment lost 6 bases and the V segment lost 7 bases, leaving 5 bases of the junction unmatched. Germline CDR1 reads SNHLY; CDR2 reads FYNNEI. This CDR3 is built from 13 residues. The CDR3 here is CASIPLAGGEQYF. CDR3 DNA sequence: TGTGCCAGCATCCCGCTAGCGGGAGGCGAGCAGTACTTC.

The J gene is TRBJ2-1, the V gene TRBV9; 7 bases map to TRBD2. The germline CDR1 and CDR2 sequences are SGDLS and YYNGEE. J gave up 0 bases and V 3 bases, and 18 bases lay outside the gene matches. The CDR3 length is 20 residues. In DNA, the CDR3 is TGTGCCAGCAGCGAGGCTGGGACTACATTTTTATTTTCCTCCTACAATGAGCAGTTCTTC. Translated: CASSEAGTTFLFSSYNEQFF. Full variable domain (remainder filled in from reference TRBV9 and TRBJ2-1): DSGVTQTPKHLITATGQRVTLRCSPRSGDLSVYWYQQSLDQGLQFLIQYYNGEERAKGNILERFSAQQFPDLHSELNLSSLELGDSALYFCASSEAGTTFLFSSYNEQFFGPGTRLTVL.

This clone has only one observation. The V call is TRBV6-1, the J call TRBJ2-2; D is uncertain. Germline V lookup: CDR1 MNHNS, CDR2 SASEGT. This CDR3 region has 10 residues. The germline V and J ends were trimmed by 10 bases and 5 bases, with 5 bases remaining between them. DNA of the CDR3: TGTGCCATCCGGACCGGGGAGCTGTTTTTT. Protein product: CAIRTGELFF.

This clone has a handful of counts. V usage is TRBV6-1 and J usage is TRBJ2-7; D ambiguous. The V gene's germline CDR1 is MNHNS and CDR2 SASEGT. The CDR3 sequence is 13 residues long. V lost 5 bases, J lost 3 bases, and 11 bases lay in between. The CDR3 DNA follows: TGTGCCAGCAGTTATTCACTGAACTACGAGCAGTACTTC. This gives the protein CASSYSLNYEQYF.

The chain joins TRBV10-3 to TRBJ2-3, with D unresolved. The germline V and J ends were trimmed by 8 bases and 1 base, with 19 bases remaining between them. The CDR3 is 16 residues long. Germline CDR1 is ENHRY and CDR2 is SYGVKD. The CDR3 DNA is TGTGCCATCGAGCCCGTTTTGGGTTCGGGCACAGATACGCAGTATTTT. Translating gives CAIEPVLGSGTDTQYF.

The V and J genes are TRBV7-6 and TRBJ1-4; unclear D gene. CDR1 and CDR2 from the germline V gene are SGHVS and FNYEAQ. The CDR3 has 14 residues. The V end lost 4 bases, the J end lost 5 bases, and 11 bases lay between the germline ends. The CDR3, as DNA: TGTGCCAGCAGCTCGAGGAGTTCGAATGAAAAACTGTTTTTT. Protein sequence: CASSSRSSNEKLFF.

The chain uses TRBV20-1 and TRBJ2-5; D unresolved. The V gene lost 6 bases and the J gene lost 2 bases, with 7 bases spanning the gap. The CDR3 totals 11 residues. Germline V gene lookup returns CDR1 DFQATT and CDR2 SNEGSKA (reference sequence). The CDR3 DNA reads TGCAGTGCACCTCTTCAAGAGACCCAGTACTTC. The encoded protein is CSAPLQETQYF.

The count of this clone is one. This chain links TRBV28 with TRBJ2-7, with TRBD1 matching 10 bases. CDR1 and CDR2 from the germline V gene are MDHEN and SYDVKM. This CDR3 region has 13 residues. Trimming at V came to 10 bases and at J to 7 bases, leaving 10 bases not matched to a gene. Written as DNA, the CDR3 is TGTGCCACGGAGCCCGGGACAGGGGCTGAGCAGTACTTC. As protein: CATEPGTGAEQYF.

The chain couples TRBV5-1 to TRBJ1-1; 7 bases match TRBD1. CDR3 length equals 15 residues. V lost 4 bases to trimming and J lost 5 bases; unmatched junction nucleotides: 11. Germline V gives CDR1 SGHRS, CDR2 YFSETQ. The CDR3, as DNA: TGCGCCAGCAGCGATGAAGGACAGGCGGGAACTGAAGCTTTCTTT. Amino acids: CASSDEGQAGTEAFF.

The rearrangement uses TRBV28 and TRBJ1-1, with D hard to call. Germline V gene data show CDR1 as MDHEN and CDR2 as SYDVKM. This CDR3 comprises 14 residues. V was pared by 3 bases and J by 6 bases, with 14 bases between. In DNA form, the CDR3 reads TGTGCCAGCAGTTTCCCCGGCGATGAGTCTGAAGCTTTCTTT. Encoded protein: CASSFPGDESEAFF.

The chain employs TRBV15 and TRBJ2-3, with D tentatively TRBD1 or TRBD2 (5 bases each). CDR1 and CDR2 from the germline V gene are LNHNV and YYDKDF (reference sequence). CDR3 size: 15 residues. V gave up 5 bases and J gave up 2 bases, with 14 bases separating them. The CDR3 DNA is TGTGCCACCAGCTTCGATGGGGACCACACAGATACGCAGTATTTT. This translates into CATSFDGDHTDTQYF.

The chain is built from TRBV5-1 and TRBJ1-1; TRBD1 matches at 9 bases. J lost 1 base, V lost 0 bases, and 1 base had no gene match. Germline CDR1 reads SGHRS; CDR2 reads YFSETQ. This CDR3 region has 15 residues. CDR3 in amino acids: CASSLATGGNTEAFF. DNA for the CDR3: TGCGCCAGCAGCTTGGCGACAGGGGGGAACACTGAAGCTTTCTTT.

A remark on this clone: Mismatch with germline at one junction end may stem from a read error. The chain couples TRBV9 to TRBJ1-2; the D is unclear. The germline V gene encodes CDR1 SGDLS and CDR2 YYNGEE. The CDR3 has 10 amino acids. DNA of the CDR3: TGTGCCAGCAGCGTAGGTCCCCTCAACTTC. This translates into CASSVGPLNF.

The chain joins TRBV7-9 to TRBJ1-1; D call uncertain. The CDR3 covers 12 residues. The germline V gene has CDR1 SEHNR and CDR2 FQNEAQ (reference sequence). Trimming cost V 3 bases and J 6 bases, with 8 bases left between them. The CDR3: CASSFGGSEAFF. The CDR3 DNA reads TGTGCCAGCAGCTTCGGTGGGTCTGAAGCTTTCTTT.

The J gene is TRBJ2-3, the V gene TRBV28; D gene unclear. V was shortened by 1 base and J by 6 bases, with 5 bases between the two germline ends. This CDR3 comprises 12 residues. Per the germline V gene, CDR1 is MDHEN and CDR2 is SYDVKM. CDR3 coding DNA: TGTGCCAGCAGTTTATTGGCGGATACGCAGTATTTT. It is translated as CASSLLADTQYF.

The rearrangement joins TRBV13 to TRBJ2-1, with 12 positions matching TRBD2. This CDR3 comprises 15 residues. The V gene's germline CDR1 is PRHDT and CDR2 FYEKMQ (reference sequence). The junction had 6 bases not matched to a gene; V was cut back by 2 bases and J by 10 bases. Here the CDR3 DNA reads TGTGCCAGCAGCTTACTAGCGGGAGGGCCCCCCGAGCAGTTCTTC. It specifies CASSLLAGGPPEQFF.

The rearrangement joins TRBV19 to TRBJ1-2; no clear D gene. The length of the CDR3 is 14 residues. V lost 1 base and J 8 bases, leaving 14 bases between the germline ends. CDR1 and CDR2 (germline): LNHDA, SQIVND (reference sequence). The CDR3 protein is CASSIAGPLRGYTF. CDR3 in DNA: TGTGCCAGTAGTATAGCTGGACCATTACGCGGCTACACCTTC.

The chain combines TRBV7-9 with TRBJ1-2; D is perhaps TRBD1 (6 bases). The CDR3 loop spans 15 amino acids. V was pared by 7 bases and J by 0 bases, with 15 bases between. The germline V gene has CDR1 SEHNR and CDR2 FQNEAQ (reference sequence). In DNA form, the CDR3 reads TGTGCCAGCATGGGGGCCCCGTCCTCTAACTATGGCTACACCTTC. This sequence encodes CASMGAPSSNYGYTF. Together with reference TRBV7-9 and TRBJ1-2, the CDR3 gives the full variable domain: DTGVSQNPRHKITKRGQNVTFRCDPISEHNRLYWYRQTLGQGPEFLTYFQNEAQLEKSRLLSDRFSAERPKGSFSTLEIQRTEQGDSAMYLCASMGAPSSNYGYTFGSGTRLTVV.

The V call is TRBV5-4, the J call TRBJ2-7; 10 bases agree with TRBD2. The V gene's germline CDR1 is SGHNT and CDR2 YYREEE (reference sequence). V lost 0 bases and J lost 7; bases outside the gene matches: 4. CDR3 length equals 14 residues. The CDR3 sequence: CASSLGLAGAEQYF. The DNA of the CDR3 is TGTGCCAGCAGCTTGGGTCTAGCGGGAGCGGAGCAGTACTTC.

The V gene is TRBV4-3, the J gene TRBJ1-4; 9 positions match TRBD1. Germline V gene sequence: CDR1 LGHNA, CDR2 YSLEER. V lost 0 bases to trimming and J lost 5 bases; unmatched junction nucleotides: 4. There are 16 residues in the CDR3. The CDR3 DNA reads as TGCGCCAGCAGCCAAGATCTTGGACAGGGGAATGAAAAACTGTTTTTT. It is translated as CASSQDLGQGNEKLFF.

The chain is built from TRBV9 and TRBJ1-2; weak D call: TRBD1 (6 bases). This CDR3 region has 11 residues. The germline V and J ends were trimmed by 5 bases and 8 bases, with 10 bases remaining between them. Germline assignment: CDR1 SGDLS and CDR2 YYNGEE. DNA of the CDR3: TGTGCCAGCAGGGATAGGGGGGGCTACACCTTC. Amino acid sequence: CASRDRGGYTF.